This TCR beta chain was captured by sequencing in a study of T cell responses to AZD1222 COVID-19 vaccine. Study observations and caveats: Rises in breadth and depth of Spike-specific TCRs came after two AZD1222 doses. The study identified only a handful of AZD1222 recipients as seropositive at baseline. White British donors predominated, females outnumbered males, and clonal diversity was possibly underestimated. Unmutated variant regions reportedly attract nearly half of all spike-specific TCRs.

The germline V gene has CDR1 LNHDA and CDR2 SQIVND (reference sequence). The CDR3 loop spans 14 amino acids. The V and J ends lost 3 bases and 7 bases respectively, with 13 bases between them. A remark on this clone: Its antigen is not known.

The table came from immunoSEQ multiplex PCR; TCRdb's copy has only in-frame clones and leaves some out. The sample has more than 75,000 clones; approximately 90% are singletons. The sample in question was peripheral blood, obtained 28 days after the second AZD1222 dose. The origin of this receptor is an adult who received the AZD1222 COVID-19 vaccine. The V gene is TRBV19, the J gene TRBJ2-1; no definite D call. As DNA, the CDR3 is TGTGCCAGTAGTATCCTCAATAGGGCGAATGAGCAGTTCTTC. This codes for CASSILNRANEQFF.